The 18 T cell receptor beta chains listed next were all sequenced from one sample in a study of graft-versus-host responses after intestinal transplantation. Method: immunoSEQ multiplex PCR; TCRdb's copy keeps in-frame clones and lacks some. The sample lists tens of thousands of clones, around nine tenths occurring once. No antigen is known for these receptors. The starting material was unstimulated CD4+ T cells sorted from spleen or lymph node cells, obtained before intestinal transplant. The receptors come from a human donor who received an intestinal transplant.

The CDR3 protein is CASSQGDFTGELFF. CDR3 DNA sequence: TGTGCCAGCAGCCAGGGGGACTTCACCGGGGAGCTGTTTTTT. The chain combines TRBV14 with TRBJ2-2; weak D call: TRBD2 (6 bases). The CDR3 is 14 residues long. Germline V gene data show CDR1 as SGHDN and CDR2 as FVKESK. The ends were cut back, 3 bases at V and 4 bases at J, with 9 bases in the middle.

V and J are TRBV27 and TRBJ1-2; no definite D call. This CDR3 is built from 14 residues. Germline V CDR1 and CDR2: MNHEY, SMNVEV (reference sequence). The germline V and J ends were trimmed by 5 bases and 3 bases, with 13 bases remaining between them. The CDR3 DNA reads TGTGCCAGCAGTCTTTACTACCCAGACTATGGCTACACCTTC. Translating it yields CASSLYYPDYGYTF.

This sequence joins TRBV4-1 and TRBJ1-2, with TRBD1 matching over 8 bases. Germline CDR1 reads MGHRA; CDR2 reads YSYEKL. There are 17 residues in the CDR3. Unmatched junction bases numbered 11, after V lost 0 bases and J lost 5 bases. CDR3: CASSQEEQGGFLYGYTF. CDR3 sequence (DNA): TGCGCCAGCAGCCAAGAGGAACAGGGGGGATTCCTGTATGGCTACACCTTC.

V usage is TRBV28 and J usage is TRBJ2-1, with TRBD2 as a possible D gene (5 bases). This CDR3 spans 16 amino acids. CDR1 and CDR2 (germline): MDHEN, SYDVKM. V lost 4 bases, J lost 2 bases, and 15 bases lay in between. Here the CDR3 reads CASSSRIALTYNEQFF. DNA for the CDR3: TGTGCCAGCAGTTCCCGGATAGCGTTAACCTACAATGAGCAGTTCTTC.

J is TRBJ1-5 and V is TRBV21-1; the listed D gene, TRBD1, was not tested against the DNA. TRBV21-1 is deemed a pseudogene. CDR3 length equals 21 residues. The CDR3 DNA sequence: TGTGCCAGCAGCAATAATGACAGGGGTTCTTACCCGGTTCCTAGCAATCAGCCCCAGCATTTT. Amino acid sequence: CASSNNDRGSYPVPSNQPQHF.

This chain uses TRBV19 with TRBJ1-5, with TRBD1 matching over 10 bases. Germline V gives CDR1 LNHDA, CDR2 SQIVND (reference sequence). The CDR3 sequence is 15 residues long. Trimming took 6 bases from V and 4 from J; bases not matched to a gene: 6. Here the CDR3 DNA reads TGTGCCAGTAGGACTCGGACAGGGGGAAATCAGCCCCAGCATTTT. It yields the protein CASRTRTGGNQPQHF.

The J gene is TRBJ2-5, the V gene TRBV4-1, with D tentatively TRBD1 or TRBD2 (5 bases each). Per the germline V gene, CDR1 is MGHRA and CDR2 is YSYEKL. There are 13 residues in the CDR3. Trimming left V 3 bases short and J 5 bases short, with 10 bases between. The chain's CDR3 is CASSHLGRETQYF. The DNA for the CDR3 is TGCGCCAGCAGCCACCTGGGACGCGAGACCCAGTACTTC.

The rearrangement joins TRBV25-1 to TRBJ2-5, with 10 bases lining up with TRBD1. Trimming at V came to 2 bases and at J to 2 bases, leaving 8 bases not matched to a gene. Per germline, CDR1 MGHDK and CDR2 SYGVNS. The CDR3 consists of 17 residues. The CDR3, as DNA: TGTGCCAGCAGTGAAGGACAGGGGGTAGGAAGACAAGAGACCCAGTACTTC. Protein sequence: CASSEGQGVGRQETQYF. Complete variable domain (other parts from reference TRBV25-1 and TRBJ2-5): EADIYQTPRYLVIGTGKKITLECSQTMGHDKMYWYQQDPGMELHLIHYSYGVNSTEKGDLSSESTVSRIRTEHFPLTLESARPSHTSQYLCASSEGQGVGRQETQYFGPGTRLLVL.

The chain has TRBV4-1 and TRBJ2-1, with 9 bases fitting TRBD2. V shed 1 base, J shed 7 bases, and the junction held 26 bases outside the gene matches. From germline, CDR1 is MGHRA and CDR2 YSYEKL. There are 22 residues in the CDR3. CDR3 in DNA: TGCGCCAGCAGCCAAGGACCCTTCCTGGAGCGGGGGGTGGTATACGGTATAAATGAGCAGTTCTTC. Its protein product is CASSQGPFLERGVVYGINEQFF.

The CDR3 loop is CTSSQEPLWRVKYEQYF. CDR3 sequence (DNA): TGCACCAGCAGCCAAGAACCCCTATGGAGGGTAAAGTACGAGCAGTACTTC. This chain links TRBV1 with TRBJ2-7; the table's D call TRBD2 went unverified against the DNA. TRBV1 is listed as a pseudogene. This CDR3 has 17 amino acids.

The rearrangement uses TRBV6-1 and TRBJ2-3, with a tentative D call TRBD2 (5 bases). This CDR3 is built from 15 residues. V dropped 1 base and J dropped 0 bases, with 8 bases sitting between them. Germline CDR1 is MNHNS and CDR2 is SASEGT. The CDR3 is CASSEVASSTDTQYF. The CDR3 DNA reads as TGTGCCAGCAGTGAAGTAGCGTCAAGCACAGATACGCAGTATTTT.

This chain joins TRBV2 and TRBJ2-1; 13 bases are shared with TRBD2. The germline V gene has CDR1 SNHLY and CDR2 FYNNEI. This CDR3 contains 14 residues. V lost 4 bases and J lost 6; bases outside the gene matches: 0. This CDR3 is CASSGTSGSNEQFF. The DNA for the CDR3 is TGTGCCAGCAGTGGGACTAGCGGGAGCAATGAGCAGTTCTTC.

This chain joins TRBV6-4 and TRBJ2-1; 7 bases agree with TRBD1. Losses at the gene ends were 6 bases for V and 5 bases for J; bases not matched to a gene: 7. CDR3 size: 14 residues. Germline V gene lookup returns CDR1 MRHNA and CDR2 SNTAGT. DNA for the CDR3: TGTGCCAGCAGACATGAAACAGGGGACAATGAGCAGTTCTTC. Translated: CASRHETGDNEQFF.

To note about this clone: Sequence at one end of the junction differs from germline and may be a read error. This chain connects TRBV6-1 to TRBJ1-5; D might be TRBD1 (5 bases). This CDR3 is 20 amino acids long. CDR1 is MNHNS and CDR2 is SASEGT in the germline V gene. The DNA for the CDR3 is TGTGCCAGCAGCGAAGGGAGGAAGAAGAGTCTGGACAATAGCAATCAGCCCCAGCATTTT. It specifies CASSEGRKKSLDNSNQPQHF.

The V and J genes are TRBV6-1 and TRBJ2-2, with 11 positions matching TRBD2. Germline V gene lookup returns CDR1 MNHNS and CDR2 SASEGT. Trimming took 2 bases from V and 6 from J; bases not matched to a gene: 2. The CDR3 runs 15 residues. CDR3 protein: CASSELAGGPGELFF. CDR3 coding DNA: TGTGCCAGCAGTGAATTAGCGGGAGGGCCCGGGGAGCTGTTTTTT.

In DNA, the CDR3 is TGTGCCAGCAGTTTGCGCCGGGACACTAATGAAAAACTGTTTTTT. This gives the protein CASSLRRDTNEKLFF. V and J are TRBV27 and TRBJ1-4; a weak D match, TRBD1 (5 bases). Germline V gives CDR1 MNHEY, CDR2 SMNVEV (reference sequence). The V end was cut by 3 bases, the J end by 2 bases, with 10 bases between. This CDR3 region has 15 residues.

This clone was counted once. This rearrangement joins TRBV21-1 to TRBJ2-2; whether TRBD2, the table's D call, matches the DNA was not checked. TRBV21-1 is recorded as a pseudogene. The length of the CDR3 is 16 residues. CDR3: CASSIRLAGNTGELFF. CDR3 in DNA: TGTGCCAGCAGCATTCGACTAGCGGGGAACACCGGGGAGCTGTTTTTT.

This chain links TRBV30 with TRBJ1-1; D is perhaps TRBD1 (5 bases). The CDR3 loop spans 16 amino acids. The V gene's germline CDR1 is GTSNPN and CDR2 SVGIG (reference sequence). Trimming removed 0 bases at V and 5 bases at J, with 19 bases between. The CDR3 coding sequence is TGTGCCTGGAGTGTACTTGAGACGTGGGGGGGGACTGAAGCTTTCTTT. Amino acids: CAWSVLETWGGTEAFF.